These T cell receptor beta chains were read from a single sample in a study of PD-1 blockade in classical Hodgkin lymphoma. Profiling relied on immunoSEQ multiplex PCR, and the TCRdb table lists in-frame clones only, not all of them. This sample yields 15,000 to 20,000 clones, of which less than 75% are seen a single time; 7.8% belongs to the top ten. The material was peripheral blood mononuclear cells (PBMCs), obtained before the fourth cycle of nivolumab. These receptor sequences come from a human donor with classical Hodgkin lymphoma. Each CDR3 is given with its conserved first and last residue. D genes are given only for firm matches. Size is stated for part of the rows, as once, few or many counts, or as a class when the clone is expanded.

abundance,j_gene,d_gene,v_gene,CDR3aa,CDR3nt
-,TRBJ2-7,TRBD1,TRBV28,CASKGQVLYEQYF,TGTGCCAGCAAGGGACAGGTTCTTTACGAGCAGTACTTC
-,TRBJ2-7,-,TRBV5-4,CASSQDFEYEQYF,TGTGCCAGCAGCCAAGATTTTGAGTACGAGCAGTACTTC
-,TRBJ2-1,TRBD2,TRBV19,CASRGLAANEQFF,TGTGCCAGCCGGGGACTAGCCGCCAATGAGCAGTTCTTC
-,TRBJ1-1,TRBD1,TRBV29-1,CSVFPGTGMREAFF,TGCAGCGTCTTTCCCGGGACAGGGATGCGTGAAGCTTTCTTT
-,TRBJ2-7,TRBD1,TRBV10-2,CASTGTGGYEQYF,TGCGCCAGTACCGGGACAGGGGGGTACGAGCAGTACTTC
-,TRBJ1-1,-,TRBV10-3,CAISESGTSNTEAFF,TGTGCCATCAGTGAGTCAGGGACATCGAACACTGAAGCTTTCTTT
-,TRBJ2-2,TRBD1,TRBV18,CASSPRQGNTGELFF,TGTGCCAGCTCACCTAGACAGGGCAACACCGGGGAGCTGTTTTTT
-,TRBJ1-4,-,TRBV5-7,CASSDEGGANEKLFF,TGTGCCAGCAGTGACGAGGGGGGGGCAAATGAAAAACTGTTTTTT
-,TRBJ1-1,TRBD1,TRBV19,CASSFGTGTAFF,TGTGCCAGTAGTTTCGGGACAGGGACGGCTTTCTTT
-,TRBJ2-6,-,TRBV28,CASSASLSGANVLTF,TGTGCCAGCAGTGCTAGCCTCTCTGGGGCCAACGTCCTGACTTTC
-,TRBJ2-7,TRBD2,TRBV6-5,CASQTSAEQYF,TGTGCCAGCCAGACTAGCGCAGAGCAGTACTTC
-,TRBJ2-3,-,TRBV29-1,CSAGTLDTQYF,TGCAGCGCGGGGACTTTAGATACGCAGTATTTT
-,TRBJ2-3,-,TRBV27,CASSPLGSTDTQYF,TGTGCCAGCAGTCCCTTGGGGAGCACAGATACGCAGTATTTT
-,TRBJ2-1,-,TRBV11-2,CASSFNGNEQFF,TGTGCCAGCAGCTTCAATGGAAATGAGCAGTTCTTC
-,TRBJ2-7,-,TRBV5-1,CASRDSSYEQYF,TGCGCCAGCAGGGACAGTTCCTACGAGCAGTACTTC
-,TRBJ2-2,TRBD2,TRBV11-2,CASSPQLAGNTGELFF,TGTGCCAGCAGCCCCCAGCTAGCGGGGAACACCGGGGAGCTGTTTTTT
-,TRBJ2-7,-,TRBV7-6,CASSPGPNYEQYF,TGTGCCAGCAGCCCTGGACCGAACTACGAGCAGTACTTC
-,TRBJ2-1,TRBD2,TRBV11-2,CASSPRTSSNEQFF,TGTGCCAGCAGCCCGCGGACTAGCTCTAATGAGCAGTTCTTC
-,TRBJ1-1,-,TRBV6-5,CASSYSPRNTEAFF,TGTGCCAGCAGTTACTCCCCCAGGAACACTGAAGCTTTCTTT
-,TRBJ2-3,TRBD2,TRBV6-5,CASSYSGARDTQYF,TGTGCCAGCAGTTACAGCGGGGCTAGGGATACGCAGTATTTT
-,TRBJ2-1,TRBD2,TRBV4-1,CASSLSPGTSGRYEQFF,TGCGCCAGCAGCCTCTCGCCCGGGACTAGCGGGAGGTATGAGCAGTTCTTC
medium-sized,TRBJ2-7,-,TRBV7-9,CASSARAQASREQYF,TGTGCCAGCAGCGCCAGGGCTCAAGCAAGTCGGGAGCAGTACTTC
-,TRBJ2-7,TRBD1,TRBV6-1,CASRRQGSYEQYF,TGTGCCAGCAGACGACAGGGAAGCTACGAGCAGTACTTC
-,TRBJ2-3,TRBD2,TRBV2,CASRATSGGTDTQYF,TGTGCCAGCAGGGCCACTAGCGGGGGCACAGATACGCAGTATTTT
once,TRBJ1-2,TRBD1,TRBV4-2,CASSQRTQGVINYGYTF,TGTGCCAGCAGCCAACGAACTCAGGGGGTGATTAACTATGGCTACACCTTC
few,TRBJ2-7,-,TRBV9,CASSVEVRILRYEQYF,TGTGCCAGCAGCGTAGAAGTACGTATATTACGCTACGAGCAGTACTTC
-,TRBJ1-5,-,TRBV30,CAWSPGGGSNQPQHF,TGTGCCTGGAGTCCCGGGGGCGGGAGCAATCAGCCCCAGCATTTT
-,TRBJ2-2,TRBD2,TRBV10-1,CASSRIAGGPDGELFF,TGCGCCAGCAGCCGCATAGCGGGAGGGCCGGACGGGGAGCTGTTTTTT
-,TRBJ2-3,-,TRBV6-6,CASSPWRASVPDTQYF,TGTGCCAGCAGCCCCTGGAGGGCTAGCGTCCCAGATACGCAGTATTTT
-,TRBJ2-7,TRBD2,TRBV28,CASSLGGEGLGQYF,TGTGCCAGCAGTTTAGGGGGGGAGGGCCTTGGGCAGTACTTC
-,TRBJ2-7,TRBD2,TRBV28,CASRTSGTYEQYF,TGTGCCAGCAGGACTAGCGGAACCTACGAGCAGTACTTC
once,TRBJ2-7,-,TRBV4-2,CASSRSRPGRLGF,TGTGCCAGCAGCCGCTCGAGACCGGGACGGCTGGGCTTC
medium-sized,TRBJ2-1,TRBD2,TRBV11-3,CASSKSGGRDFYNEQFF,TGTGCCAGCAGCAAATCGGGCGGGAGGGATTTCTACAATGAGCAGTTCTTC
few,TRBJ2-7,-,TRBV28,CASRPGAADEQYF,TGTGCCAGCAGGCCAGGAGCTGCCGACGAGCAGTACTTC
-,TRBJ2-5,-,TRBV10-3,CAIIHRGGARTQYF,TGTGCCATCATCCACCGGGGCGGGGCGCGGACCCAGTACTTC
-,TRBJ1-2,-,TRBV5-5,CASSSLGGDRYYGYTF,TGTGCCAGCAGCTCCCTAGGAGGGGACCGATACTATGGCTACACCTTC
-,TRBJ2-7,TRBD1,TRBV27,CASSGYGTGSYEQYF,TGTGCCAGCAGTGGTTACGGGACAGGAAGTTACGAGCAGTACTTC
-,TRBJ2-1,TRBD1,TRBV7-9,CASSLVTRPTGGYNEQFF,TGTGCCAGCAGCTTAGTCACCCGCCCGACAGGGGGCTACAATGAGCAGTTCTTC
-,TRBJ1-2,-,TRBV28,CASRPTATYGYTF,TGTGCCAGCAGGCCGACAGCTACCTATGGCTACACCTTC
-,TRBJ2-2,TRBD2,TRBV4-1,CASSWTSANTGELFF,TGCGCCAGCAGTTGGACTAGCGCGAACACCGGGGAGCTGTTTTTT
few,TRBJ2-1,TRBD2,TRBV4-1,CASSLPTSAYNEQFF,TGCGCCAGCAGCCTACCTACTAGCGCTTACAATGAGCAGTTCTTC
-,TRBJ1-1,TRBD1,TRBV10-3,CAISVGTGGGTEAFF,TGTGCCATCAGTGTGGGTACAGGGGGGGGAACTGAAGCTTTCTTT
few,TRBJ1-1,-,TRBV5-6,CASRFTGNTEAFF,TGTGCCAGCAGGTTTACAGGAAACACTGAAGCTTTCTTT
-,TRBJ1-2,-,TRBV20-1,CSAGTYYGYTF,TGCAGTGCTGGAACGTACTATGGCTACACCTTC
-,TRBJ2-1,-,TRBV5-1,CASSASGPYNEQFF,TGCGCCAGCAGTGCCAGCGGGCCTTACAATGAGCAGTTCTTC
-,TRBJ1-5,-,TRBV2,CASSGTTSQGTKPQHF,TGTGCCAGCAGCGGGACGACCTCGCAGGGCACTAAGCCCCAGCATTTT
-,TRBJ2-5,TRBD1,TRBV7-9,CASRFGQAQETQYF,TGTGCCAGCAGATTTGGACAGGCCCAAGAGACCCAGTACTTC
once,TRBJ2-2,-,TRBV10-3,CAIQSLGAGRILGAPGELFF,TGTGCCATCCAGTCGCTAGGGGCGGGACGGATTCTAGGAGCACCCGGGGAGCTGTTTTTT
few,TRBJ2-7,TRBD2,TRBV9,CASSKGLEPLEQYF,TGTGCCAGCAGCAAGGGACTAGAACCCCTCGAGCAGTACTTC
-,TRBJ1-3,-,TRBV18,CASSPGATMGNTIYF,TGTGCCAGCTCACCAGGCGCGACCATGGGGAACACCATATATTTT
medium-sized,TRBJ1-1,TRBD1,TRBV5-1,CASRSGQGWITEAFF,TGCGCCAGCAGATCGGGACAGGGTTGGATAACTGAAGCTTTCTTT
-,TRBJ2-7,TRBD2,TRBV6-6,CASSYTGVAGSGQYF,TGTGCCAGCAGTTACACGGGGGTAGCGGGATCCGGGCAGTACTTC
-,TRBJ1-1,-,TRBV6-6,CASSYRGGKNTEAFF,TGTGCCAGCAGTTACCGAGGGGGAAAAAACACTGAAGCTTTCTTT
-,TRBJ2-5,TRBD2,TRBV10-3,CAISGPPSGSEGETQYF,TGTGCCATCAGTGGTCCCCCTAGCGGGAGTGAGGGAGAGACCCAGTACTTC
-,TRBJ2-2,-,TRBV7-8,CASSSNRNTGELFF,TGTGCCAGCAGCTCAAACAGGAACACCGGGGAGCTGTTTTTT